These T cell receptor beta chains were read from a single sample in a study of response to subunit inactivated influenza vaccine. In TCRdb, the RT-PCR reads were re-called with MiXCR into one record per CDR3 protein. This table holds about 620,000 distinct CDR3 sequences, 12% found once. Material: PBMCs from blood, obtained on the day of vaccination. Receptors were obtained from a man in his fifties or sixties who received an inactivated influenza vaccine. Both conserved end residues are trimmed from each CDR3.

V,J,CDR3
TRBV27,TRBJ2-2,ASSFRSGELF
TRBV4-2,TRBJ2-5,ASSQGQGASKTQY
TRBV29-1,TRBJ2-3,SVSPGGTQY
TRBV7-9,TRBJ2-3,ASSLAGGTDTQY
TRBV7-2,TRBJ2-7,ASSLSPEGRGQY
TRBV7-2,TRBJ1-2,ASSLGLEGGRRYGYT
TRBV4-2,TRBJ1-6,ASSQVPGSGSPLH
TRBV28,TRBJ1-5,ASSFGDPRGQPQH
TRBV3-1,TRBJ1-2,ASSQDSWGYGYT
TRBV7-9,TRBJ2-2,ATIPLVTNTGELF
TRBV7-9,TRBJ2-3,ASSLVLSGSDTQY
TRBV4-3,TRBJ2-5,ASSQDLRGSETQY
TRBV29-1,TRBJ2-5,SVRWEETQY
TRBV7-9,TRBJ2-5,TSSPLGTVQETQY
TRBV5-4,TRBJ2-2,ASSLDRGLTGELF
TRBV4-1,TRBJ1-1,ASSQWVPVAEAF
TRBV20-1,TRBJ2-1,SASSPKLREGNEQF
TRBV9,TRBJ2-2,ASSVGDKNTWELF
TRBV12-3/TRBV12-4,TRBJ2-6,ASSLGGGTSGANVLT
TRBV4-3,TRBJ2-7,ASSQGISVSYEQY
TRBV5-1,TRBJ2-4,ASSLVGAKNIQY
TRBV20-1,TRBJ2-7,SAPGIGTSGGSSYEQY
TRBV12-3/TRBV12-4,TRBJ2-2,ASSPSAVQFSSAGELF